This T cell receptor (beta chain) was obtained from a study of T cells in Graves' hyperthyroidism and ophthalmopathy. This clonotype was counted many times. Per the germline V gene, CDR1 is SGHRS and CDR2 is YFSETQ. The CDR3 covers 16 residues. Trimming removed 0 bases at V and 9 bases at J, with 19 bases between. TCR beta CDR3 regions were amplified from RNA. Using the HTBI primer set, a first-round RT-PCR was run on the TCR CDR3. MiXCR, run by TCRdb on the multiplex PCR reads, gives a single entry per CDR3 protein. Here the sample spans approximately 710,000 distinct CDR3 sequences, 15% to 20% being singletons.

Sequences were obtained from blood. The TCR sequence derives from a man in his fifties or sixties with Graves' hyperthyroidism. The chain carries TRBV5-1 and TRBJ2-1, with a possible D match to TRBD1 (5 bases). CDR3 sequence reads: CASSLGLGARSGEQFF. CDR3 coding DNA: TGCGCCAGCAGCTTGGGTCTAGGGGCAAGATCGGGTGAGCAGTTCTTC.